This T cell receptor beta chain is from a study of blood T cell repertoires in COVID-19. Original data processing: Nucleated cell counts were estimated from reference gene primer amplification. Sequenced by immunoSEQ multiplex PCR; TCRdb stores in-frame clones only, minus some. The DNA was the basis for D and trimming; V, J and clone size are from that table. Among roughly 110,000 clones listed, over 60% were seen once. The germline V gene has CDR1 SGHRS and CDR2 YFSETQ. CDR3 length: 14 residues. V lost 3 bases and J lost 5; bases outside the gene matches: 7. The sample holds one count of this clone. Sequences were obtained from peripheral blood. This chain joins TRBV5-1 and TRBJ2-7, with 8 bases that match TRBD1. The clonotype comes from a man older than 75 with COVID-19, enrolled during active disease. Here the CDR3 DNA reads TGCGCCAGCAGCTCAGGACAGGGTTTCGACGAGCAGTACTTC. It translates to CASSSGQGFDEQYF.